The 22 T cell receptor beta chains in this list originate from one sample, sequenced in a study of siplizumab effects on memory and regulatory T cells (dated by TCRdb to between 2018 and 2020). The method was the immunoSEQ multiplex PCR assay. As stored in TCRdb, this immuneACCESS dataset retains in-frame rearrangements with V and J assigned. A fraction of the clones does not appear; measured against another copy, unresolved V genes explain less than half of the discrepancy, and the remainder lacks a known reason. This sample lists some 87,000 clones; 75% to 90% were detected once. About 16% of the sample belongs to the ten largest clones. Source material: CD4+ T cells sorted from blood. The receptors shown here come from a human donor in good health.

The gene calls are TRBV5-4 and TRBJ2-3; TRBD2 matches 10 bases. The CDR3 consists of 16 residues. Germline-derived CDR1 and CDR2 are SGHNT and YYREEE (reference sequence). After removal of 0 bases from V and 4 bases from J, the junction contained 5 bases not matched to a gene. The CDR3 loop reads CASSLVLAGGADTQYF. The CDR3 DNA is TGTGCCAGCAGCTTGGTGTTAGCGGGAGGAGCAGATACGCAGTATTTT.

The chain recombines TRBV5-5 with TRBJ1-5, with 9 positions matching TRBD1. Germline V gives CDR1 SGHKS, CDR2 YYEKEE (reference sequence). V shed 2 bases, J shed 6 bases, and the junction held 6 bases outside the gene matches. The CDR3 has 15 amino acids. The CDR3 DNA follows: TGTGCCAGCAGCTTAGGACAGGGGTCGAGTCAGCCCCAGCATTTT. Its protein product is CASSLGQGSSQPQHF.

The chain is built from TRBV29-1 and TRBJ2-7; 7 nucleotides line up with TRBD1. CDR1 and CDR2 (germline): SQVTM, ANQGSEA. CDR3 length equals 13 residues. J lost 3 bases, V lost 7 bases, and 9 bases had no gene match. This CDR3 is CSAGQERDYEQYF. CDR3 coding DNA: TGCAGCGCAGGACAGGAGAGGGACTACGAGCAGTACTTC.

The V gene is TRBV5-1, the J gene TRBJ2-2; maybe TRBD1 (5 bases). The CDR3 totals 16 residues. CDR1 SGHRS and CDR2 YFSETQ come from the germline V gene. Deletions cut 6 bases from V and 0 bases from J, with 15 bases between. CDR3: CASNVQGNANTGELFF. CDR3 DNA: TGCGCCAGCAACGTGCAGGGAAACGCGAACACCGGGGAGCTGTTTTTT.

CDR3: CASSRSGARDTGELFF. The CDR3 DNA sequence: TGCGCCAGCAGCAGAAGCGGGGCGCGGGACACCGGGGAGCTGTTTTTT. The J gene is TRBJ2-2, the V gene TRBV4-3, with 7 bases lining up with TRBD2. Trimming took 5 bases from V and 3 from J; bases not matched to a gene: 9. CDR1 is LGHNA and CDR2 is YSLEER in the germline V gene. The CDR3 consists of 16 residues.

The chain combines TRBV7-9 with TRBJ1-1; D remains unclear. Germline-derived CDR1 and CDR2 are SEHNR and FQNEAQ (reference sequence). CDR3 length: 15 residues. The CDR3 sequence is CAISGPNSANTEAFF. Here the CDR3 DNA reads TGTGCGATCAGCGGCCCCAATAGTGCGAACACTGAAGCTTTCTTT.

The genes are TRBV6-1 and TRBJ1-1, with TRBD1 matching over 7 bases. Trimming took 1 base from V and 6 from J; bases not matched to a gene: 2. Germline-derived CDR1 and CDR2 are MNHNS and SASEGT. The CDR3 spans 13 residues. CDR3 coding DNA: TGTGCCAGCAGTGAAGTAGGGACAGCTGAAGCTTTCTTT. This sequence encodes CASSEVGTAEAFF.

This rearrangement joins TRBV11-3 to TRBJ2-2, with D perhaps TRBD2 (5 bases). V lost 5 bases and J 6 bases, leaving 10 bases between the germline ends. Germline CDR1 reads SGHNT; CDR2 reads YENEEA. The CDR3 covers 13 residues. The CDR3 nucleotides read TGTGCCAGCAGCCGTGACTATTCCGGGGAGCTGTTTTTT. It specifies CASSRDYSGELFF.

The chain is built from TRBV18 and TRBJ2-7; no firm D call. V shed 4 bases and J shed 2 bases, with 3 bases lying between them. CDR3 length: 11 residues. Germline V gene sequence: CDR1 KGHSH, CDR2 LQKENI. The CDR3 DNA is TGTGCCAGCTCACAAGCCTACGAGCAGTACTTC. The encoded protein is CASSQAYEQYF. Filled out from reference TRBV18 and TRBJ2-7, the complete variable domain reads NAGVMQNPRHLVRRRGQEARLRCSPMKGHSHVYWYRQLPEEGLKFMVYLQKENIIDESGMPKERFSAEFPKEGPSILRIQQVVRGDSAAYFCASSQAYEQYFGPGTRLTVT.

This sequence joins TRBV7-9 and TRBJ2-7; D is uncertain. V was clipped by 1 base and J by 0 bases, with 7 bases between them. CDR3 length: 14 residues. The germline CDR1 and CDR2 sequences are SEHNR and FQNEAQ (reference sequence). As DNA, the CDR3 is TGTGCCAGCAGCTTAGGTTCCTTCTCCTACGAGCAGTACTTC. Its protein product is CASSLGSFSYEQYF.

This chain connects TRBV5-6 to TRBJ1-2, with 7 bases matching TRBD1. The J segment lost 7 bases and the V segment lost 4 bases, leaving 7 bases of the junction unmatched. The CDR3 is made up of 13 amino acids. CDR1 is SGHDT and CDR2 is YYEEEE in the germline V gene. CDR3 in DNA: TGTGCCAGCAGCCTAGACAGGGCCCGTGGCTACACCTTC. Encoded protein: CASSLDRARGYTF. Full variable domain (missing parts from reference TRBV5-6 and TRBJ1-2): DAGVTQSPTHLIKTRGQQVTLRCSPKSGHDTVSWYQQALGQGPQFIFQYYEEEERQRGNFPDRFSGHQFPNYSSELNVNALLLGDSALYLCASSLDRARGYTFGSGTRLTVV.

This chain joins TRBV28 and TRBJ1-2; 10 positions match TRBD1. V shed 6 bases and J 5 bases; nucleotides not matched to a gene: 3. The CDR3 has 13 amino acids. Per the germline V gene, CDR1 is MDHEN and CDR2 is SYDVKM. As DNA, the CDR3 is TGTGCCAGCAGAGGGACAGGGGTTTATGGCTACACCTTC. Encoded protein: CASRGTGVYGYTF.

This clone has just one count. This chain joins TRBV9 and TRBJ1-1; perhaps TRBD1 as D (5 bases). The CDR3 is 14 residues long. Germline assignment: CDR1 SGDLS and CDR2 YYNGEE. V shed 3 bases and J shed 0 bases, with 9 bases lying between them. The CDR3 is CASSGGGLNTEAFF. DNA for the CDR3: TGTGCCAGCAGCGGCGGGGGGTTGAACACTGAAGCTTTCTTT.

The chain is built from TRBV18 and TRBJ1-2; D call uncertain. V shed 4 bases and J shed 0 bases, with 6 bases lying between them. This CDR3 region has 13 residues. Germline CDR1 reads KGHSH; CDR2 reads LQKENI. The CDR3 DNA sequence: TGTGCCAGCTCACATCAAGCTAACTATGGCTACACCTTC. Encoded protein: CASSHQANYGYTF. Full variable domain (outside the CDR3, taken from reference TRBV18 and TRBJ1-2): NAGVMQNPRHLVRRRGQEARLRCSPMKGHSHVYWYRQLPEEGLKFMVYLQKENIIDESGMPKERFSAEFPKEGPSILRIQQVVRGDSAAYFCASSHQANYGYTFGSGTRLTVV.

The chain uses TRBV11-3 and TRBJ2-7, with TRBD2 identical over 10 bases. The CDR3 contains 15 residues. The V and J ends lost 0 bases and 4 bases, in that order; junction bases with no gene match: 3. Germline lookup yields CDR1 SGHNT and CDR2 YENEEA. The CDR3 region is CASSLESGRGYEQYF. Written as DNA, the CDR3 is TGTGCCAGCAGCTTAGAAAGCGGGAGGGGGTACGAGCAGTACTTC.

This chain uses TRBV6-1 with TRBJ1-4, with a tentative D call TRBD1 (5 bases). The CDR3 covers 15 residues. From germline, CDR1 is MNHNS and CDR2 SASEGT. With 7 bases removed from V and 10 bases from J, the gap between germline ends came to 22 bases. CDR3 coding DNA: TGTGCCAGCATTACGGGGCAGGGAGGAGTGGGAAAACTGTTTTTT. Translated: CASITGQGGVGKLFF.

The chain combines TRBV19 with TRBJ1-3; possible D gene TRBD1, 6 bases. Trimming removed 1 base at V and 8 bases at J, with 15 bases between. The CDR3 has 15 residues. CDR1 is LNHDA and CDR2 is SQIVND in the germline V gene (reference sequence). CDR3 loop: CASSIARGAGDTIYF. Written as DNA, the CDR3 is TGTGCCAGTAGTATAGCCCGGGGGGCCGGTGACACCATATATTTT.

The DNA for the CDR3 is TGTGCCAGCAGTCTTCGACAGGGCAATGAGCAGTTCTTC. Its translation: CASSLRQGNEQFF. V gene TRBV2 combines with J gene TRBJ2-1; 7 bases fit TRBD1. The germline V gene has CDR1 SNHLY and CDR2 FYNNEI. CDR3 length equals 13 residues. V dropped 5 bases and J dropped 6; count of bases not matched to a gene: 4.

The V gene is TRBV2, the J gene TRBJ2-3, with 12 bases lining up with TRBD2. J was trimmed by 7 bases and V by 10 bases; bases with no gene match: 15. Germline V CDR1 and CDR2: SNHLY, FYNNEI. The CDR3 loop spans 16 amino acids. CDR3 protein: CATSPGASGRVNTQYF. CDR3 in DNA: TGTGCCACCTCCCCAGGGGCTAGCGGGAGGGTAAATACGCAGTATTTT.

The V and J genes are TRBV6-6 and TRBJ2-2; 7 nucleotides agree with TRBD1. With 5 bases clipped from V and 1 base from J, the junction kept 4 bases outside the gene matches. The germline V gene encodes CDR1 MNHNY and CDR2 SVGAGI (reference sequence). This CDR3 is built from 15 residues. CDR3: CASSIRTGNTGELFF. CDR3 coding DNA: TGTGCCAGCAGTATTCGGACAGGGAACACCGGGGAGCTGTTTTTT.

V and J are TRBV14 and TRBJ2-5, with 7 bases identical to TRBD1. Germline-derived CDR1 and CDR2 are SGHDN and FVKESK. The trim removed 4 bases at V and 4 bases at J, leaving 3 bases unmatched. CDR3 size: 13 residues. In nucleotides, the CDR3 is TGTGCCAGCAGCCTCGGGACAGCAGAGACCCAGTACTTC. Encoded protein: CASSLGTAETQYF.

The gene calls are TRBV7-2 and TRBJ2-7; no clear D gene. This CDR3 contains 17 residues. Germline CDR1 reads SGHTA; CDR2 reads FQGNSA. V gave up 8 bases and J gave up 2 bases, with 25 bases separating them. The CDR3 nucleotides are TGTGCCAGCGGGCTCTTCCGCGCTAAGGACGGAGCCTACGAGCAGTACTTC. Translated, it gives CASGLFRAKDGAYEQYF.